One sample yielded the 8 T cell receptor beta chains listed below, sequenced in a study of T cells in Graves' hyperthyroidism and ophthalmopathy. Template material for amplifying TCR beta CDR3 regions consisted of RNA transcripts. HTBI primers were employed in a first-round RT-PCR of the TCR CDR3. One entry per CDR3 protein results from TCRdb running MiXCR on the multiplex PCR reads. The sample carries around 540,000 distinct CDR3 sequences, 35% to 55% recorded once. The sequenced sample consisted of peripheral blood or thyroid tissue (not recorded which). All receptors derive from a woman aged 18-29 years with Graves' hyperthyroidism.

CDR3 sequence (DNA): TGCGCCAGCAGCTTGGCGGGACTAGCGGGAGGTTCCGGGGAGCTGTTTTTT. It yields the protein CASSLAGLAGGSGELFF. V gene TRBV5-1 combines with J gene TRBJ2-2; TRBD2 matches 15 bases. Losses at the gene ends were 0 bases for V and 6 bases for J; bases not matched to a gene: 3. Germline V gene sequence: CDR1 SGHRS, CDR2 YFSETQ. CDR3 length: 17 amino acids.

There are many counts of this clonotype. The CDR3 nucleotides are TGTGCCAGCAGTGACAGTGCATCAGTTCAGCCCCAGCATTTT. It codes for CASSDSASVQPQHF. The chain carries TRBV12-3 or TRBV12-4 and TRBJ1-5, with D perhaps TRBD1 (5 bases). Trimming removed 5 bases from V and 6 bases from J, with 14 bases in between. The CDR3 totals 14 residues.

With respect to this clonotype: This CDR3 fails to terminate in the conserved phenylalanine or tryptophan, so it likely reflects a read error. The DNA is omitted, as the CDR3 cannot be located on it reliably, and the CDR3 follows TCRdb's listing. The V gene is TRBV2, the J gene TRBJ1-4. The CDR3 is 11 residues long, counting both termini. Per the germline V gene, CDR1 is SNHLY and CDR2 is FYNNEI. The CDR3 sequence is CASSPTRGLFY.

The chain links TRBV7-9 to TRBJ1-1; the D gene is possibly TRBD1 (6 bases). The V gene's germline CDR1 is SEHNR and CDR2 FQNEAQ (reference sequence). This CDR3 contains 16 residues. With 5 bases removed from V and 2 bases from J, the gap between germline ends came to 18 bases. The DNA of the CDR3 is TGTGCCAGCAGCCCGGTGGACAGCCTGGTCAACACTGAAGCTTTCTTT. Translation: CASSPVDSLVNTEAFF. The variable domain in full, completed from reference TRBV7-9 and TRBJ1-1, reads DTGVSQNPRHKITKRGQNVTFRCDPISEHNRLYWYRQTLGQGPEFLTYFQNEAQLEKSRLLSDRFSAERPKGSFSTLEIQRTEQGDSAMYLCASSPVDSLVNTEAFFGQGTRLTVV.

The chain uses TRBV29-1 and TRBJ1-4; 8 bases align to TRBD1. The CDR3 is 12 amino acids. CDR1 is SQVTM, CDR2 ANQGSEA, per germline. The CDR3 reads CRGAGGLEKLFF. CDR3 nucleotides: TGCAGAGGGGCAGGGGGCTTAGAAAAACTGTTTTTT. Complete variable domain (other parts from reference TRBV29-1 and TRBJ1-4): SAVISQKPSRDICQRGTSLTIQCQVDSQVTMMFWYRQQPGQSLTLIATANQGSEATYESGFVIDKFPISRPNLTFSTLTVSNMSPEDSSIYLCRGAGGLEKLFFGSGTQLSVL.

The rearrangement uses TRBV7-9 and TRBJ2-7; a possible D gene is TRBD1 (5 bases). V was shortened by 5 bases and J by 3 bases, with 14 bases between the two germline ends. Germline-derived CDR1 and CDR2 are SEHNR and FQNEAQ (reference sequence). The CDR3 totals 14 residues. The CDR3: CASSDPRTSYEQYF. The CDR3 DNA reads as TGTGCCAGCAGCGACCCCAGGACAAGCTACGAGCAGTACTTC.

A note on this clonotype: A much larger clone is a single base away; this may be a read error. The chain uses TRBV29-1 and TRBJ2-5, with 8 bases fitting TRBD2. CDR3 length: 12 amino acids. CDR1 is SQVTM, CDR2 ANQGSEA, per germline. V lost 6 bases, J lost 4 bases, and 4 bases stayed unmatched. CDR3 residues: CSVGSGRETQYF. Here the CDR3 DNA reads TGCAGCGTCGGCAGCGGGAGAGAGACCCAGTACTTC.

The chain recombines TRBV6-5 with TRBJ2-7; 9 bases are a match to TRBD2. The length of the CDR3 is 14 residues. Per germline, CDR1 MNHEY and CDR2 SVGAGI. The V segment lost 2 bases and the J segment 5 bases; nucleotides outside the gene matches: 4. The CDR3 reads CASSYGGRGDEQYF. The CDR3 DNA sequence: TGTGCCAGCAGTTACGGCGGGAGGGGAGACGAGCAGTACTTC.